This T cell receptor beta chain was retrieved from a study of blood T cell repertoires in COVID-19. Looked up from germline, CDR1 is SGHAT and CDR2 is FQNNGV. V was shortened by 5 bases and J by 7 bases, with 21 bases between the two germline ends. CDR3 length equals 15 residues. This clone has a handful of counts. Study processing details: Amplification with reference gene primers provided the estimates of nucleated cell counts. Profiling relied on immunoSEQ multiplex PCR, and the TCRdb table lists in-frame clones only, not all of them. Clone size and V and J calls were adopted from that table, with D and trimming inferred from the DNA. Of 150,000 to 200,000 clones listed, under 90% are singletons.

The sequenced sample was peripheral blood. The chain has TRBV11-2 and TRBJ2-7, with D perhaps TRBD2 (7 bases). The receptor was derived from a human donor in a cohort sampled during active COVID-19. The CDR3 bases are TGTGCCAGCAGCCCCTACGGGGGGCCCTCGAGGGAGCAGTACTTC. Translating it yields CASSPYGGPSREQYF.